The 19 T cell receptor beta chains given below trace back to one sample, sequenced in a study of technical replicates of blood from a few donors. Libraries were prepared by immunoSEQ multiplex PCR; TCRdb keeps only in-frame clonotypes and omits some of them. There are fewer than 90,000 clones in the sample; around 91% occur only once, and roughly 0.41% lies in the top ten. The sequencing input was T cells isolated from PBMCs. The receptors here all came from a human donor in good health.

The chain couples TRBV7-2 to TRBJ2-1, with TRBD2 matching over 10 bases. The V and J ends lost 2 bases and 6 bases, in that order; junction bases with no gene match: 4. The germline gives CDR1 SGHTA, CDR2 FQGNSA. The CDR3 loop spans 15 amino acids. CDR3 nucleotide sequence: TGTGCCAGCAGCTTATGGACTAGCGGAGTCAATGAGCAGTTCTTC. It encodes CASSLWTSGVNEQFF.

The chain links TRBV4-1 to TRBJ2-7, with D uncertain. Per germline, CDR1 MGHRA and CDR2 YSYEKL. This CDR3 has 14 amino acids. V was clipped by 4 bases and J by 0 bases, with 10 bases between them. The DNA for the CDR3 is TGCGCCAGCAGCCTGGGCCTTAGCTCCTACGAGCAGTACTTC. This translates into CASSLGLSSYEQYF.

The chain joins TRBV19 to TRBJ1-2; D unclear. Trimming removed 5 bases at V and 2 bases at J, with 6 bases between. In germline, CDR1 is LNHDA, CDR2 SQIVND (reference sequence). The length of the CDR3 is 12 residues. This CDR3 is CASSYSNYGYTF. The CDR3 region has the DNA TGTGCCAGTAGTTACAGCAACTATGGCTACACCTTC.

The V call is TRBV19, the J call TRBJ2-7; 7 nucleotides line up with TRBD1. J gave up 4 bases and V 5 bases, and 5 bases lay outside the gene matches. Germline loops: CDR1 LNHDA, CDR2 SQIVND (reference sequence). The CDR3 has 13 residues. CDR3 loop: CASSQQGRYEQYF. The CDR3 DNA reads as TGTGCCAGTAGTCAACAGGGGCGGTACGAGCAGTACTTC.

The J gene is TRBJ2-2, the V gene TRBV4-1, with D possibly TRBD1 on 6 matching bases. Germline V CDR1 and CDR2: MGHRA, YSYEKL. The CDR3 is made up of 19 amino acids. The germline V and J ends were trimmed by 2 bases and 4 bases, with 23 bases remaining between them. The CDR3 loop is CASSQIGMGTGKTTGELFF. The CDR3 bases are TGCGCCAGCAGCCAAATCGGGATGGGTACAGGGAAGACCACCGGGGAGCTGTTTTTT.

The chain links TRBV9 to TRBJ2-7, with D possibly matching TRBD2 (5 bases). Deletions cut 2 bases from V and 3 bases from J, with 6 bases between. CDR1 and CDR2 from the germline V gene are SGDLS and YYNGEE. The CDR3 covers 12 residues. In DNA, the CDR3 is TGTGCCAGCAGCGTCGGGGACTACGAGCAGTACTTC. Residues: CASSVGDYEQYF.

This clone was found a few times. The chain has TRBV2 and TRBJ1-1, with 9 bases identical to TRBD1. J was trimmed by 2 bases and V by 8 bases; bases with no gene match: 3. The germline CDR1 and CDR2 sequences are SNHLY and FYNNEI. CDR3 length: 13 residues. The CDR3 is CASGTGINTEAFF. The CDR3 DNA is TGTGCCAGCGGGACAGGGATTAACACTGAAGCTTTCTTT.

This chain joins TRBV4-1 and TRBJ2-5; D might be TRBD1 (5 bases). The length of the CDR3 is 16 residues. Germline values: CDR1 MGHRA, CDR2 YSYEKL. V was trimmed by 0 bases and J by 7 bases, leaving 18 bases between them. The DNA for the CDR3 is TGCGCCAGCAGCCAAGATCAGGGTACGGTGAGGAGGACCCAGTACTTC. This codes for CASSQDQGTVRRTQYF.

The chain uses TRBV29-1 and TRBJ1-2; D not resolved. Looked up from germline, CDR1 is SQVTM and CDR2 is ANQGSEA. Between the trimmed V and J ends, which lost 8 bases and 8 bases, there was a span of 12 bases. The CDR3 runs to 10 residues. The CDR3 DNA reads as TGCAGCTCCGAAGAGAGGGGCTACACCTTC. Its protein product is CSSEERGYTF.

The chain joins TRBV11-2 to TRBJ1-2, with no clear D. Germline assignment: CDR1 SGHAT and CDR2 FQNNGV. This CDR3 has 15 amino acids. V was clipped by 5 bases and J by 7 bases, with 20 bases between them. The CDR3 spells CASSGNWQAAFGYTF. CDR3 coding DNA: TGTGCCAGCAGCGGTAATTGGCAGGCAGCCTTTGGCTACACCTTC.

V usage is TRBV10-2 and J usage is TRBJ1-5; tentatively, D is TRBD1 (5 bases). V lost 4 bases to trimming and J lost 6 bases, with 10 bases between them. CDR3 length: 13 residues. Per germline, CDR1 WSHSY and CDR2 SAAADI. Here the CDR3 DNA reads TGCGCCAGCAGTGGGGGGGTATCTCAGCCCCAGCATTTT. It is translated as CASSGGVSQPQHF.

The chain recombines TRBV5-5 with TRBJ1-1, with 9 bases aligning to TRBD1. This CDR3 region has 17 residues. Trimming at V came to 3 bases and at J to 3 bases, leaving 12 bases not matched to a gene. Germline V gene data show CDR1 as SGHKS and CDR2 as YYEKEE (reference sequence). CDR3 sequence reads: CASSYGVGRDRDTEAFF. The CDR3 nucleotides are TGTGCCAGCAGCTATGGGGTGGGTAGGGACAGGGACACTGAAGCTTTCTTT.

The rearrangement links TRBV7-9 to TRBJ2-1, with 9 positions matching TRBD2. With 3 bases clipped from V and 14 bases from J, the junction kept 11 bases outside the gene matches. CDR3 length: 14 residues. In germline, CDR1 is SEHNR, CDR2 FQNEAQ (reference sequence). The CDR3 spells CASSLYLAGDMKFF. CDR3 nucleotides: TGTGCCAGCAGCTTGTACTTAGCGGGAGACATGAAGTTCTTC.

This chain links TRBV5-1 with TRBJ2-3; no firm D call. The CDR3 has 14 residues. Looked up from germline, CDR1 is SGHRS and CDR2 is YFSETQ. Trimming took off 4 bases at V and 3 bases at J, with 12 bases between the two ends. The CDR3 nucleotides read TGCGCCAGCAGCGCACTCGCGATTACAGATACGCAGTATTTT. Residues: CASSALAITDTQYF.

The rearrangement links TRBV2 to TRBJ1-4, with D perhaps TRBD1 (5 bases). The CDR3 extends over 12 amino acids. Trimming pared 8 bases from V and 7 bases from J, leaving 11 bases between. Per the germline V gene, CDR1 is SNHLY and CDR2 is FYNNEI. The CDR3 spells CASGTGSEKLFF. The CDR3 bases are TGTGCCAGCGGTACAGGTTCTGAAAAACTGTTTTTT.

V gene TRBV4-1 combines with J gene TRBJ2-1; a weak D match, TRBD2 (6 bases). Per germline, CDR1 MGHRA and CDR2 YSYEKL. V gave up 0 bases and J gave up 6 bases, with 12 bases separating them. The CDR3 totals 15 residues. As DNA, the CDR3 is TGCGCCAGCAGCCAAGAAAGGCGGGGAGGCAATGAGCAGTTCTTC. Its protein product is CASSQERRGGNEQFF.

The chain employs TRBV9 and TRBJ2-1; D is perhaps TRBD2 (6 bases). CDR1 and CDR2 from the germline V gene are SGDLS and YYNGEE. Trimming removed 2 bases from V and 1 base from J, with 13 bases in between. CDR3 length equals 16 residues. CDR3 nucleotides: TGTGCCAGCAGCGTGGGCCTAGCGCAATCCTACAATGAGCAGTTCTTC. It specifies CASSVGLAQSYNEQFF.

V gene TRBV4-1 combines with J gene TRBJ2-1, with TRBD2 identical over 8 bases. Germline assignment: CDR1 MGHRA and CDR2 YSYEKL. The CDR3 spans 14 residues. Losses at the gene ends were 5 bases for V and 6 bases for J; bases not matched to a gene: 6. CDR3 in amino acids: CASSIPGTSNEQFF. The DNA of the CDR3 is TGCGCCAGCAGCATCCCCGGGACTAGCAATGAGCAGTTCTTC.

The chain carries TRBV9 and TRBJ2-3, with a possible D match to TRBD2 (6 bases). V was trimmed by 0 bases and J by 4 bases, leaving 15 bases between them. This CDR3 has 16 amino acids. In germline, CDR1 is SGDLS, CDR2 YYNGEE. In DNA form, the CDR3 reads TGTGCCAGCAGCGTAGGAACGGGAGTACTTTCAGATACGCAGTATTTT. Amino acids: CASSVGTGVLSDTQYF.